This record looks at one TCR beta chain sequence and its context. Its specificity is unknown. The record originates from a study of a mutant IDH1 vaccine in newly diagnosed glioma. Study at large: Patients got radiotherapy, temozolomide, or both beforehand, and most got both.

Produced via immunoSEQ multiplex PCR; TCRdb's table is partial and in-frame only. The sample has tens of thousands of clones, around four fifths seen once; the top ten hold around 4%. CDR1 is SEHNR and CDR2 is FQNEAQ in the germline V gene (reference sequence). This CDR3 has 13 amino acids. The V gene lost 0 bases and the J gene lost 7 bases, with 9 bases spanning the gap. Stated time point: week 47, end of study. It was 300 ug of mutant IDH1 20-mer peptide that made up each vaccine dose, given with topical imiquimod. The sequenced sample was PBMCs, obtained from a glioma patient whose treatment included an IDH1 peptide vaccine. The chain has TRBV7-9 and TRBJ2-5, with D possibly matching TRBD1 (7 bases). The sequence derives from a man between 25 and 39 years old with glioma. The CDR3 sequence: CASSLAQGGTQYF. The CDR3 nucleotides read TGTGCCAGCAGCTTAGCGCAGGGGGGGACCCAGTACTTC. The full variable domain, completed using reference TRBV7-9 and TRBJ2-5, is DTGVSQNPRHKITKRGQNVTFRCDPISEHNRLYWYRQTLGQGPEFLTYFQNEAQLEKSRLLSDRFSAERPKGSFSTLEIQRTEQGDSAMYLCASSLAQGGTQYFGPGTRLLVL.